This T cell receptor (beta chain) was documented in a study of vaccination and CD4 T cells after COVID-19. Whole-study context: Post-vaccine sample collection happened at a median of about 72 days after dose two, ranging 14 to 241. Study-level findings and limits: The appearance of a median approximately 90% of reactive clones in convalescent patients occurred only post-vaccination.

Remarks on this clonotype: Its antigen is undetermined.

Germline CDR1 reads MNHNS; CDR2 reads SASEGT. Trimming removed 10 bases at V and 2 bases at J, with 18 bases between. This CDR3 spans 15 amino acids. Researchers used the Oncomine TCR Beta short-read assay to sequence DNA from cultured CD4+ T cells. TCRdb called the PCR reads again in MiXCR, with one record for every CDR3 protein. The sample has under 6,500 distinct CDR3 sequences; 35% to 60% are singletons. Noted treatment: roughly 10-day PBMC culture with coronavirus spike peptide pools or control peptides (ViraFEST assay). It was on days 3 and 7 that half the medium was replaced with fresh IL-2 medium.

The sample consisted of CD4+ T cells from blood, cultured in vitro. The V and J genes are TRBV6-1 and TRBJ1-3; D remains ambiguous. This TCR came from a human donor who had recovered from COVID-19. The CDR3 is CATSDPGSAGNTIYF. The CDR3 DNA is TGTGCCACCTCGGACCCGGGAAGCGCTGGAAACACCATATATTTT.